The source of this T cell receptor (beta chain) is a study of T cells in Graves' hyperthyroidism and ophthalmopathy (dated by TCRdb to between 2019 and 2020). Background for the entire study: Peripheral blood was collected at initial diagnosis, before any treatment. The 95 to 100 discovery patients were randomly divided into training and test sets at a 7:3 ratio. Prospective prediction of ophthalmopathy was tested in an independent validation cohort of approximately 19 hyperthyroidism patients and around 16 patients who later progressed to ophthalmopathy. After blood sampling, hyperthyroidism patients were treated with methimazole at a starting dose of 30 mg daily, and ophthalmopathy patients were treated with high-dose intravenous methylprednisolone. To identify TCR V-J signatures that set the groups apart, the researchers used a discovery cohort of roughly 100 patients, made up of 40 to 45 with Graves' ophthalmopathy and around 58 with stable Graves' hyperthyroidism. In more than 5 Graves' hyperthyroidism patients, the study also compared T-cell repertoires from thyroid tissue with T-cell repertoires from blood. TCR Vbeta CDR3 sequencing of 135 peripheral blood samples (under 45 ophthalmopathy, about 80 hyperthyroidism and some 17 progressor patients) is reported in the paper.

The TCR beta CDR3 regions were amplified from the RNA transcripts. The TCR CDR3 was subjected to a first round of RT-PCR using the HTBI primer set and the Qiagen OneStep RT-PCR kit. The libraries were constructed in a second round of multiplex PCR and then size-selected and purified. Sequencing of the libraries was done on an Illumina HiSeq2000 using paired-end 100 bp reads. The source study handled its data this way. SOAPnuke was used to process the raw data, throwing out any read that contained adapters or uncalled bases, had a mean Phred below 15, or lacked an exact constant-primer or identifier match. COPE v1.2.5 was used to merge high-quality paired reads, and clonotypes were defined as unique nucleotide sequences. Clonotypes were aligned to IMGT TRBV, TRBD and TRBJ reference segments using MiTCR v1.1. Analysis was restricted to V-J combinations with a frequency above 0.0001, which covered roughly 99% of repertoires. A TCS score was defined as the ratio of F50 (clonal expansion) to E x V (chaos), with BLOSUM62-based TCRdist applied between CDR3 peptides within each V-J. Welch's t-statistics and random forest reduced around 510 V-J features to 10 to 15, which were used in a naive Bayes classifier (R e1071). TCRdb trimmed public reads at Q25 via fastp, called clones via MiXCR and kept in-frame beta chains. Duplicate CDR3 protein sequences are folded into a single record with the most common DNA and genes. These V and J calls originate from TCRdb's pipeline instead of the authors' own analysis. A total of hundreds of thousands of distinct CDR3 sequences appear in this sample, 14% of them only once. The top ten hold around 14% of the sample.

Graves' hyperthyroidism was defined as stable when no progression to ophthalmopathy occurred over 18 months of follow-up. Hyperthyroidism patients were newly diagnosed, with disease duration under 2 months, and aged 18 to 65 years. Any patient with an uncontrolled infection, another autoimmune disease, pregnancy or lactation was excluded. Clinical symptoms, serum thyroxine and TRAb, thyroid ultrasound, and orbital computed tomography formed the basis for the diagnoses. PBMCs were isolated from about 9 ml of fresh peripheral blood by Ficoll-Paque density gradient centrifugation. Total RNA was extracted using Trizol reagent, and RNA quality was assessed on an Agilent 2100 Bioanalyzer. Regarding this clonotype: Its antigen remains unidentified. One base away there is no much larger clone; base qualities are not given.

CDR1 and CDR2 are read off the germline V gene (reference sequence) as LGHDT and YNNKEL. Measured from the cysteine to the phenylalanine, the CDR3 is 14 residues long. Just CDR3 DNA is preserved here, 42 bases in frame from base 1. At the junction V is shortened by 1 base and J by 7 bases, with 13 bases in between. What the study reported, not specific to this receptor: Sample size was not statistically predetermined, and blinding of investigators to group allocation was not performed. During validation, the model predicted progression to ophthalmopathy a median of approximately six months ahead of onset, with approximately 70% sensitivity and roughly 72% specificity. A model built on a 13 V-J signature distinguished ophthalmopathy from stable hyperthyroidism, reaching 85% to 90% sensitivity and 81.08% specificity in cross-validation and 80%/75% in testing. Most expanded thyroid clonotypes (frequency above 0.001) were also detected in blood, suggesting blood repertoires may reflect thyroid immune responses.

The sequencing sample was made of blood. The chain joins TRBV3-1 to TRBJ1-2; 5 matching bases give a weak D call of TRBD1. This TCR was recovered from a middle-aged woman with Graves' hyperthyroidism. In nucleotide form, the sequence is TGTGCCAGCAGCCAAGTTTACCGCGGGGCTGGCTACACCTTC. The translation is CASSQVYRGAGYTF.